The 8 T cell receptor beta chains reported below all come from one sample, sequenced in a study of T cells in Graves' hyperthyroidism and ophthalmopathy. Amplified TCR beta CDR3 regions came from RNA transcripts. First-round RT-PCR with HTBI primers amplified the TCR CDR3 region. Using its own MiXCR run on the multiplex PCR reads, TCRdb lists one record per CDR3 protein. This sample carries about 740,000 distinct CDR3 sequences, approximately 15% of them seen once, and the ten largest clones take about 10%. The specimen sequenced was blood. Receptors were obtained from a woman aged 18-29 years with Graves' hyperthyroidism.

The V and J genes are TRBV5-5 and TRBJ1-5; 8 positions agree with TRBD1. Germline loops: CDR1 SGHKS, CDR2 YYEKEE (reference sequence). The CDR3 consists of 16 residues. With 4 bases clipped from V and 8 bases from J, the junction kept 14 bases outside the gene matches. This CDR3 reads CASSAGTGAWQEPQHF. The CDR3 DNA is TGTGCCAGCAGCGCCGGGACAGGAGCATGGCAGGAGCCCCAGCATTTT.

This clonotype was seen ten or more times. This chain links TRBV2 with TRBJ2-3; TRBD2 is a possible D gene (5 bases). The V gene lost 4 bases and the J gene lost 0 bases, with 11 bases spanning the gap. The CDR3 covers 15 residues. Per the germline V gene, CDR1 is SNHLY and CDR2 is FYNNEI. The CDR3 DNA follows: TGTGCCAGCAGTGCAGAGGGATCTAGCACAGATACGCAGTATTTT. Its protein is CASSAEGSSTDTQYF.

Many counts were recorded for this clonotype. The chain combines TRBV28 with TRBJ2-1, with 8 bases identical to TRBD2. V trimming: 3 bases; J trimming: 9 bases; junction bases outside the gene matches: 13. This CDR3 has 16 amino acids. Per germline, CDR1 MDHEN and CDR2 SYDVKM. The CDR3 protein is CASSFPPSGLLSEQFF. For the CDR3, the DNA is TGTGCCAGCAGTTTCCCTCCTAGCGGGCTTTTGAGTGAGCAGTTCTTC.

This clonotype was observed a single time. This chain joins TRBV13 and TRBJ1-5; TRBD1 matches 9 bases. Germline V gene data show CDR1 as PRHDT and CDR2 as FYEKMQ (reference sequence). V dropped 4 bases and J dropped 6; count of bases not matched to a gene: 7. The CDR3 has 15 amino acids. CDR3 bases: TGTGCCAGCAGCTGGGGACAGGGCATGGGTCAGCCCCAGCATTTT. Translation gives CASSWGQGMGQPQHF.

This chain links TRBV20-1 with TRBJ1-1; 8 positions match TRBD1. This CDR3 contains 13 residues. The germline V gene encodes CDR1 DFQATT and CDR2 SNEGSKA (reference sequence). Unmatched junction bases numbered 3, after V lost 5 bases and J lost 1 base. CDR3 in amino acids: CSAPGTGNTEAFF. For the CDR3, the DNA is TGCAGTGCTCCCGGGACAGGGAACACTGAAGCTTTCTTT.

The chain uses TRBV7-9 and TRBJ2-2; TRBD2 agrees at 11 bases. V dropped 7 bases and J dropped 5; count of bases not matched to a gene: 9. CDR3 size: 16 residues. Germline V gene data show CDR1 as SEHNR and CDR2 as FQNEAQ (reference sequence). The chain's CDR3 is CASILLAGVSTGELFF. CDR3 in DNA: TGTGCCAGCATCCTACTAGCGGGAGTTTCTACCGGGGAGCTGTTTTTT.

The chain links TRBV10-3 to TRBJ1-2; no firm D call. CDR1 and CDR2 (germline): ENHRY, SYGVKD. Trimming removed 8 bases from V and 4 bases from J, with 8 bases in between. The CDR3 has 11 residues. The CDR3 here is CAIGETYGYTF. Written as DNA, the CDR3 is TGTGCCATCGGGGAAACCTATGGCTACACCTTC.

This clonotype was picked up many times. The rearrangement joins TRBV7-9 to TRBJ2-2, with D possibly TRBD1 on 5 matching bases. V lost 5 bases and J 4 bases, leaving 11 bases between the germline ends. The CDR3 is 14 residues long. Germline V CDR1 and CDR2: SEHNR, FQNEAQ (reference sequence). The CDR3 protein is CASSPDRVTGELFF. The DNA of the CDR3 is TGTGCCAGCAGCCCTGACAGAGTCACCGGGGAGCTGTTTTTT.